A single TCR beta chain is shown here with its context. Unmatched junction bases numbered 14, after V lost 1 base and J lost 10 bases. The CDR3 totals 16 residues. The V gene's germline CDR1 is SGHTA and CDR2 FQGNSA. Random hexamers primed reverse transcription of about 0.5 to 1 ug RNA. TCRdb re-analysed the immunoSEQ multiplex PCR reads in MiXCR, keeping a single row per CDR3 protein. The sample shows 150,000 to 200,000 distinct CDR3 sequences, about 92% of them seen only once. The source of the sample is a study of CD8 T cells in Susac syndrome. The TCR comes from a human donor in good health. The specimen sequenced was CD4+ T cells from PBMCs. This chain uses TRBV7-2 with TRBJ2-5; 8 bases fit TRBD2. CDR3 residues: CASSLGRPGAAGGQYF. CDR3 nucleotides: TGTGCCAGCAGCTTAGGACGGCCAGGGGCCGCGGGAGGCCAGTACTTC.